Below, 30 T cell receptor beta chains from the same sample are listed, as sequenced in a study of PD-1 blockade in classical Hodgkin lymphoma. No patient escaped relapse after autologous stem cell transplantation, and brentuximab vedotin exposure varied. TCRdb's table, derived via immunoSEQ multiplex PCR, lists solely in-frame clones and lacks some. The table has roughly 41,000 clones, about 86% seen once. This material consisted of peripheral blood mononuclear cells (PBMCs), taken before the second cycle of nivolumab. The receptors come from a human donor with classical Hodgkin lymphoma.

The gene calls are TRBV6-1 and TRBJ2-6; D unclear. The germline V and J ends were trimmed by 7 bases and 0 bases, with 7 bases remaining between them. Germline V gene sequence: CDR1 MNHNS, CDR2 SASEGT. The CDR3 has 14 amino acids. The CDR3 sequence: CASTAGSGANVLTF. CDR3 nucleotide sequence: TGTGCCAGCACGGCTGGCTCTGGGGCCAACGTCCTGACTTTC.

The rearrangement links TRBV7-9 to TRBJ2-3; tentative D call: TRBD2 (6 bases). The V end was cut by 6 bases, the J end by 6 bases, with 25 bases between. CDR1 is SEHNR and CDR2 is FQNEAQ in the germline V gene (reference sequence). The CDR3 loop spans 17 amino acids. CDR3 in DNA: TGTGCCAGCAGGCCTAACAAGGACTACCGAGTCGGGGATACGCAGTATTTT. It codes for CASRPNKDYRVGDTQYF.

The chain carries TRBV5-6 and TRBJ2-7, with D unresolved. This CDR3 has 12 residues. The V gene lost 0 bases and the J gene lost 2 bases, with 3 bases spanning the gap. CDR1 and CDR2 (germline): SGHDT, YYEEEE. The chain's CDR3 is CASSLGTYEQYF. The CDR3 DNA sequence: TGTGCCAGCAGCTTGGGTACCTACGAGCAGTACTTC.

This CDR3 is CASSLTGTSGNTIYF. CDR3 bases: TGTGCCAGCAGCTTAACAGGAACCTCTGGAAACACCATATATTTT. J is TRBJ2-2 and V is TRBV7-9, with a tentative D call TRBD1 (5 bases). The J call could be wrong; TRBJ1-3 is a better fit for the DNA end. The CDR3 is 15 amino acids. CDR1 is SEHNR and CDR2 is FQNEAQ in the germline V gene (reference sequence).

V is TRBV7-9 and J is TRBJ2-5; 8 bases fit TRBD1. Germline V gene lookup returns CDR1 SEHNR and CDR2 FQNEAQ (reference sequence). The CDR3 spans 17 residues. Trimming took 3 bases from V and 1 from J; bases not matched to a gene: 10. The chain's CDR3 is CASSLGQVRGPQETQYF. DNA of the CDR3: TGTGCCAGCAGCTTGGGACAGGTCCGCGGGCCCCAAGAGACCCAGTACTTC.

This chain uses TRBV9 with TRBJ2-7, with 9 bases matching TRBD2. Germline V gene data show CDR1 as SGDLS and CDR2 as YYNGEE. Unmatched junction bases numbered 5, after V lost 0 bases and J lost 4 bases. This CDR3 region has 15 residues. This CDR3 is CASSVGGRADYEQYF. The CDR3 DNA sequence: TGTGCCAGCAGCGTAGGCGGGAGGGCTGATTACGAGCAGTACTTC.

V is TRBV9 and J is TRBJ1-1; D is undetermined. Germline V gives CDR1 SGDLS, CDR2 YYNGEE. The CDR3 consists of 14 residues. V gave up 3 bases and J gave up 1 base, with 10 bases separating them. CDR3 sequence: CASSASGGNTEAFF. The CDR3 DNA is TGTGCCAGCAGCGCCTCGGGAGGGAACACTGAAGCTTTCTTT.

This rearrangement joins TRBV5-6 to TRBJ2-3; TRBD1 agrees at 9 bases. CDR1 is SGHDT and CDR2 is YYEEEE in the germline V gene. This CDR3 spans 16 amino acids. V lost 4 bases and J lost 0; bases outside the gene matches: 6. CDR3: CASSRGTGLSTDTQYF. CDR3 DNA: TGTGCCAGCAGCCGCGGGACAGGGTTGAGCACAGATACGCAGTATTTT.

The chain uses TRBV29-1 and TRBJ1-2; TRBD1 matches at 10 bases. This CDR3 region has 11 residues. CDR1 SQVTM and CDR2 ANQGSEA come from the germline V gene. V shed 6 bases, J shed 5 bases, and the junction held 0 bases outside the gene matches. CDR3: CSVDRGYGYTF. CDR3 sequence (DNA): TGCAGCGTGGACAGGGGGTATGGCTACACCTTC.

J is TRBJ2-3 and V is TRBV11-1; a weak D match, TRBD2 (6 bases). Germline CDR1 reads SGHAT; CDR2 reads FQDESV (reference sequence). V was trimmed by 2 bases and J by 6 bases, leaving 15 bases between them. CDR3 length: 15 amino acids. The CDR3 DNA reads as TGTGCCAGCAGCTTAAGGGCGGGGCCATCGGATACGCAGTATTTT. Its protein is CASSLRAGPSDTQYF.

The genes are TRBV28 and TRBJ2-3; TRBD1 agrees at 7 bases. Germline assignment: CDR1 MDHEN and CDR2 SYDVKM. V was pared by 6 bases and J by 3 bases, with 12 bases of the junction left unmatched. The CDR3 is made up of 16 amino acids. The CDR3 spells CASSLAQVGQTDTQYF. The DNA of the CDR3 is TGTGCCAGCAGCCTAGCTCAGGTGGGACAGACAGATACGCAGTATTTT. The variable domain in full, completed from reference TRBV28 and TRBJ2-3, reads DVKVTQSSRYLVKRTGEKVFLECVQDMDHENMFWYRQDPGLGLRLIYFSYDVKMKEKGDIPEGYSVSREKKERFSLILESASTNQTSMYLCASSLAQVGQTDTQYFGPGTRLTVL.

The chain carries TRBV30 and TRBJ1-6; D is possibly TRBD1 (5 bases). Germline CDR1 reads GTSNPN; CDR2 reads SVGIG (reference sequence). Trimming cost V 2 bases and J 10 bases, with 12 bases left between them. The CDR3 consists of 13 residues. DNA of the CDR3: TGTGCCTGGAGTTCACACTACAGGTCACCCCTCCACTTT. The encoded protein is CAWSSHYRSPLHF.

The table lists this clone with a count of one. J is TRBJ1-4 and V is TRBV6-6; no clear D gene. The CDR3 length is 14 residues. Trimming stripped 4 bases from V and 8 bases from J, with 14 bases between. Germline assignment: CDR1 MNHNY and CDR2 SVGAGI (reference sequence). CDR3 bases: TGTGCCAGCAGTTTCCGGTTTCTAGGGGAAAAACTGTTTTTT. Translating gives CASSFRFLGEKLFF.

This clone showed up just a few times. The rearrangement links TRBV11-3 to TRBJ1-1, with D hard to call. The CDR3 is 13 residues long. Germline CDR1 reads SGHNT; CDR2 reads YENEEA. V was shortened by 5 bases and J by 0 bases, with 7 bases between the two germline ends. The CDR3 DNA sequence: TGTGCCAGCAGCCCGCCCATGAACACTGAAGCTTTCTTT. As protein: CASSPPMNTEAFF.

The CDR3 DNA is TGCGCCAGCAGCCGAAGAGAGGGGGACAGGGGGGTGAATGAGCAGTTCTTC. Amino acid sequence: CASSRREGDRGVNEQFF. The chain has TRBV4-1 and TRBJ2-1, with TRBD1 matching over 11 bases. V gave up 4 bases and J gave up 7 bases; unmatched junction bases: 12. This CDR3 is built from 17 residues. Germline V gene lookup returns CDR1 MGHRA and CDR2 YSYEKL.

The gene calls are TRBV19 and TRBJ2-1; 15 bases agree with TRBD2. J lost 7 bases, V lost 5 bases, and 12 bases had no gene match. This CDR3 is built from 18 residues. CDR1 is LNHDA, CDR2 SQIVND, per germline (reference sequence). CDR3: CASSDSGTSGRPGNEQFF. The DNA of the CDR3 is TGTGCCAGTAGTGATTCCGGGACTAGCGGGAGGCCTGGAAATGAGCAGTTCTTC.

The CDR3 loop is CASSEGFGDEQYF. DNA of the CDR3: TGTGCCAGCAGTGAAGGGTTTGGGGACGAGCAGTACTTC. This chain uses TRBV6-1 with TRBJ2-7; no clear D. CDR3 length: 13 residues. Germline V gives CDR1 MNHNS, CDR2 SASEGT. Trimming cost V 1 base and J 5 bases, with 9 bases left between them.

This clone was picked up a small number of times. The chain recombines TRBV5-4 with TRBJ1-6; 8 nucleotides align to TRBD1. V gave up 4 bases and J gave up 5 bases; unmatched junction bases: 8. Germline lookup yields CDR1 SGHNT and CDR2 YYREEE (reference sequence). This CDR3 is 16 amino acids long. DNA of the CDR3: TGTGCCAGCAGCGTGGTGGGACAGGCGCATAATTCACCCCTCCACTTT. This translates into CASSVVGQAHNSPLHF. Complete variable domain (other parts from reference TRBV5-4 and TRBJ1-6): ETGVTQSPTHLIKTRGQQVTLRCSSQSGHNTVSWYQQALGQGPQFIFQYYREEENGRGNFPPRFSGLQFPNYSSELNVNALELDDSALYLCASSVVGQAHNSPLHFGNGTRLTVT.

The chain is built from TRBV29-1 and TRBJ2-5; possible D gene TRBD2, 6 bases. Germline V CDR1 and CDR2: SQVTM, ANQGSEA. The ends were cut back, 5 bases at V and 1 base at J, with 8 bases in the middle. The CDR3 has 12 amino acids. The CDR3 coding sequence is TGCAGCGTTTCTAGCGCCCAAGAGACCCAGTACTTC. The encoded protein is CSVSSAQETQYF.

This clone has more than one count but fewer than ten. This chain links TRBV5-4 with TRBJ2-2; D not resolved. With 0 bases removed from V and 1 base from J, the gap between germline ends came to 7 bases. This CDR3 has 15 residues. In germline, CDR1 is SGHNT, CDR2 YYREEE (reference sequence). The CDR3 sequence is CASSLGRGNTGELFF. CDR3 coding DNA: TGTGCCAGCAGCTTGGGGCGCGGGAACACCGGGGAGCTGTTTTTT.

The gene calls are TRBV29-1 and TRBJ1-2; D ambiguous. The CDR3 runs to 14 residues. The germline V gene encodes CDR1 SQVTM and CDR2 ANQGSEA. Trimming removed 0 bases at V and 7 bases at J, with 15 bases between. The CDR3 reads CSVEDWAVEGGYTF. The CDR3 region has the DNA TGCAGCGTTGAAGACTGGGCGGTTGAGGGTGGCTACACCTTC.

This chain connects TRBV30 to TRBJ2-7; D might be TRBD2 (6 bases). V lost 4 bases and J lost 2, with 18 bases in between. CDR3 length equals 15 residues. The germline gives CDR1 GTSNPN, CDR2 SVGIG (reference sequence). The CDR3 spells CAWTLGGTGAYEQYF. CDR3 sequence (DNA): TGTGCCTGGACCCTCGGGGGAACCGGGGCCTACGAGCAGTACTTC.

This chain links TRBV5-4 with TRBJ1-5; no firm D call. This CDR3 comprises 12 residues. Germline V gives CDR1 SGHNT, CDR2 YYREEE (reference sequence). V was cut by 0 bases and J by 6 bases, with 4 bases left in between. Here the CDR3 reads CASSLDGQPQHF. The CDR3 DNA sequence: TGTGCCAGCAGCTTGGATGGTCAGCCCCAGCATTTT.

This rearrangement joins TRBV7-8 to TRBJ1-5; a possible D gene is TRBD1 (5 bases). The germline V and J ends were trimmed by 4 bases and 11 bases, with 15 bases remaining between them. Per germline, CDR1 SGHVS and CDR2 FQNEAQ. CDR3 length: 13 amino acids. The CDR3 sequence is CASSWGTGGAQHF. Written as DNA, the CDR3 is TGTGCCAGCAGCTGGGGCACGGGAGGAGCCCAGCATTTT.

The V gene is TRBV11-2, the J gene TRBJ2-5, with TRBD1 identical over 8 bases. The CDR3 length is 15 residues. Trimming removed 5 bases from V and 3 bases from J; junction bases left unmatched: 8. CDR1 and CDR2 from the germline V gene are SGHAT and FQNNGV. CDR3 sequence: CASSAHWTGKETQYF. CDR3 sequence (DNA): TGTGCCAGCAGCGCTCACTGGACAGGGAAAGAGACCCAGTACTTC. The complete variable domain, with remaining parts taken from reference TRBV11-2 and TRBJ2-5, reads EAGVAQSPRYKIIEKRQSVAFWCNPISGHATLYWYQQILGQGPKLLIQFQNNGVVDDSQLPKDRFSAERLKGVDSTLKIQPAKLEDSAVYLCASSAHWTGKETQYFGPGTRLLVL.

This clone was seen a handful of times. The rearrangement links TRBV20-1 to TRBJ2-7; D gene uncertain. V gave up 6 bases and J gave up 3 bases, with 9 bases separating them. Germline V gene sequence: CDR1 DFQATT, CDR2 SNEGSKA (reference sequence). The CDR3 has 11 amino acids. For the CDR3, the DNA is TGCAGTGCCGAGAGAAACTACGAGCAGTACTTC. The encoded protein is CSAERNYEQYF.

The genes are TRBV10-1 and TRBJ2-3; either TRBD1 or TRBD2 may supply D (6 bases each). The CDR3 consists of 15 residues. V lost 8 bases to trimming and J lost 2 bases, with 17 bases between them. Germline loops: CDR1 WNHNN, CDR2 SYGVQD (reference sequence). In DNA form, the CDR3 reads TGCGCCAGCGCCGGGGGACAACTACTCACAGATACGCAGTATTTT. Translated: CASAGGQLLTDTQYF.

V usage is TRBV19 and J usage is TRBJ2-3, with a possible D match to TRBD2 (6 bases). The CDR3 has 15 amino acids. CDR1 is LNHDA, CDR2 SQIVND, per germline (reference sequence). Deletions cut 6 bases from V and 0 bases from J, with 13 bases between. The CDR3 protein is CASRVSGSSTDTQYF. Written as DNA, the CDR3 is TGTGCCAGTAGAGTTAGCGGTTCTAGCACAGATACGCAGTATTTT.

This chain connects TRBV5-1 to TRBJ2-1; 13 nucleotides line up with TRBD2. CDR3 size: 15 residues. Germline V gives CDR1 SGHRS, CDR2 YFSETQ. V dropped 3 bases and J dropped 5; count of bases not matched to a gene: 2. DNA for the CDR3: TGCGCCAGCAGCTCCGGGACTAGCGGGAACAATGAGCAGTTCTTC. Translating gives CASSSGTSGNNEQFF.

This clone qualifies as medium-sized. The chain carries TRBV9 and TRBJ1-1, with TRBD1 matching 10 bases. V lost 2 bases and J lost 7; bases outside the gene matches: 11. Germline V gene lookup returns CDR1 SGDLS and CDR2 YYNGEE. This CDR3 spans 16 amino acids. The CDR3 protein is CASSVNRDRGTFEAFF. CDR3 sequence (DNA): TGTGCCAGCAGCGTTAACCGGGACAGGGGCACTTTTGAAGCTTTCTTT.